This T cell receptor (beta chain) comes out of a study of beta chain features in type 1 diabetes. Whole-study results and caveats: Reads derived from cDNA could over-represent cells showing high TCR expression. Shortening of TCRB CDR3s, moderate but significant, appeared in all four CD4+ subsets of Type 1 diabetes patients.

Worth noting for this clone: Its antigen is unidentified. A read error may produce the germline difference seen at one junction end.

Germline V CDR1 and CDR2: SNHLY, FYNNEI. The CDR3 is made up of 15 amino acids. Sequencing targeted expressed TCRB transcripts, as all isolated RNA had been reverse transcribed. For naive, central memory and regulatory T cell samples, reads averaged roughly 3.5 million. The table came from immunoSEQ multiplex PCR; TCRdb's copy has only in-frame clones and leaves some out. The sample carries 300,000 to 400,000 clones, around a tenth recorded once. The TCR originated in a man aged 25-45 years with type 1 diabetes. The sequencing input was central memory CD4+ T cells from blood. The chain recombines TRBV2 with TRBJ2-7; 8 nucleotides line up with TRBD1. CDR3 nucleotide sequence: TGTGCCAGCAGTCAAGCCGGGACAGGATCCTACGAGCAGTACTTC. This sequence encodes CASSQAGTGSYEQYF.